Listed below are T cell receptor beta chains from one sample, sequenced in a study of T cell responses to AZD1222 COVID-19 vaccine. Data came from immunoSEQ multiplex PCR; TCRdb stores just in-frame clones and leaves some out. This table holds some 150,000 clones, about 92% found once. The input for sequencing was peripheral blood, taken 28 days after the second AZD1222 dose. The receptors originated from an adult who received the AZD1222 COVID-19 vaccine. Both conserved end residues are part of each CDR3. D genes are given only for firm matches. The size entry is marked missing in some rows and otherwise reads once, few, many or a size class.

. . TRBJ1-2 TRBV4-1 TGCGCCAGCAGCCAACTCGAGGGAGGTTCTAACTATGGCTACACCTTC CASSQLEGGSNYGYTF
. . TRBJ2-1 TRBV11-3 TGTGCCAGCCTGACCCGAGGGAGGCGGTTGGAGCAGTTCTTC CASLTRGRRLEQFF
. . TRBJ1-5 TRBV4-2 TGTGCCAGCAGCCAAGTCTTCAGGGTTGGCAATCAGCCCCAGCATTTT CASSQVFRVGNQPQHF
. . TRBJ2-1 TRBV5-8 TGTGCCAGCAGGGGGAGGGGGTCCGAAAATGAGCAGTTCTTC CASRGRGSENEQFF
TRBD1 . TRBJ1-1 TRBV25-1 TGTGCCAGCAGTAAAGGACAGGGGGTGAACACTGAAGCTTTCTTT CASSKGQGVNTEAFF
. . TRBJ2-7 TRBV15 TGTGCCACCAGCAGAGTCTCGCCAGGGATCTCCTACGAGCAGTACTTC CATSRVSPGISYEQYF
. . TRBJ1-4 TRBV4-2 TGTGCCAGCAGCCAAGAAGAGGGGACACCAGAAAAACTGTTTTTT CASSQEEGTPEKLFF
. few TRBJ1-1 TRBV20-1 TGCAGTGCTGGGGGGGAAGCTTTCTTT CSAGGEAFF
. . TRBJ1-1 TRBV5-4 TGTGCCAGCAGCTTGGGTCAGGAAAGCACTGAAGCTTTCTTT CASSLGQESTEAFF
. once TRBJ1-2 TRBV2 TGTGCCAGCAGTGAGGACGTGGAGGTTCGGTATGGCTACACCTTC CASSEDVEVRYGYTF
. . TRBJ2-7 TRBV24-1 TGTGCCACCAGTGGCTCAGGCTACGAGCAGTACTTC CATSGSGYEQYF
. . TRBJ1-1 TRBV3-1/TRBV3-2 TGTGCCAGCAGCCCCGCTGGGCAGGGTGGGATGGTTGAAGCTTTCTTT CASSPAGQGGMVEAFF
TRBD1 few TRBJ1-3 TRBV2 TGTGCCAGCGGACAGGGTTTCTCTGGAAACACCATATATTTT CASGQGFSGNTIYF
. . TRBJ2-5 TRBV9 TGTGCCAGCAGCGTAGTAGTGGGAGAGACCCAGTACTTC CASSVVVGETQYF
. . TRBJ1-5 TRBV2 TGTGCCAGCAGTCCCCTACGAACAGGGTGGTGGAATAGCAATCAGCCCCAGCATTTT CASSPLRTGWWNSNQPQHF
TRBD2 . TRBJ2-3 TRBV18 TGTGCCAGCTTAGCGGGAGTAAGCACAGATACGCAGTATTTT CASLAGVSTDTQYF
TRBD2 . TRBJ2-3 TRBV9 TGTGCCAGCAGCGTAGAGGGGGGGCTAGCGGGATTGACAGATACGCAGTATTTT CASSVEGGLAGLTDTQYF
. . TRBJ1-5 TRBV5-1 TGCGCCAGCAGCTTGCTGCCGGGGGATCAGCCCCAGCATTTT CASSLLPGDQPQHF
. . TRBJ1-1 TRBV4-1 TGCGCCAGCAGCTTCACCGACGGGATGAACACTGAAGCTTTCTTT CASSFTDGMNTEAFF
. . TRBJ2-5 TRBV6-1 TGTGCCAGCAGTGAACGGAGCAGCCAAGAGACCCAGTACTTC CASSERSSQETQYF
. . TRBJ1-3 TRBV13 TGTGCCAGCAGCTTAGATAGGGCCGCCGGAAACACCATATATTTT CASSLDRAAGNTIYF
. . TRBJ1-5 TRBV30 TGTGCCTTTGACATTAGCAATCAGCCCCAGCATTTT CAFDISNQPQHF
TRBD1 . TRBJ1-4 TRBV10-3 TGTGCCATCAGTCGTTCAGGGGGCTCGGGTGAAAAACTGTTTTTT CAISRSGGSGEKLFF
TRBD2 . TRBJ2-1 TRBV5-5 TGTGCCAGCAGCTGGACTAGCGGTGTCGTGGAGCAGTTCTTC CASSWTSGVVEQFF
TRBD2 . TRBJ2-1 TRBV6-5 TGTGCCAGCAGTTACGGACTAGCGGGGGCCTACAATGAGCAGTTCTTC CASSYGLAGAYNEQFF
TRBD1 . TRBJ1-5 TRBV30 TGTGCCTGGAGGACCGTAGGAAGGGACAGGTCCCCGTCCAATCAGCCCCAGCATTTT CAWRTVGRDRSPSNQPQHF
. . TRBJ2-7 TRBV2 TGTGCCAGCAGTCGGGACACCACAGCGGGCTCCTACGAGCAGTACTTC CASSRDTTAGSYEQYF
TRBD2 . TRBJ2-2 TRBV18 TGTGCCAGCTCACCCAACCTAGCGGGAGATACAACCGGGGAGCTGTTTTTT CASSPNLAGDTTGELFF
. . TRBJ1-1 TRBV29-1 TGCAGCGTTGCACGACGGCTGAACACTGAAGCTTTCTTT CSVARRLNTEAFF
TRBD2 . TRBJ2-5 TRBV5-1 TGCGCCAGCAGGAGGTACTCCAGCGGGAGTCGAGAGACCCAGTACTTC CASRRYSSGSRETQYF
. . TRBJ1-5 TRBV6-5 TGTGCCAGCAGTATCCGATGGGATCAGCCCCAGCATTTT CASSIRWDQPQHF
. . TRBJ1-1 TRBV7-8 TGTGCCAGCAGCTTATTGCAGGGAGGGACTGAAGCTTTCTTT CASSLLQGGTEAFF
. . TRBJ1-3 TRBV2 TGTGCCAGCACTATTCAGGACATGGCTGGAAACACCATATATTTT CASTIQDMAGNTIYF
. . TRBJ2-7 TRBV7-3 TGTGCCAGCAGCCTTCGGGCTCTAGTGGACGAGCAGTACTTC CASSLRALVDEQYF
TRBD1 . TRBJ2-2 TRBV30 TGTGCTACGACTGAGGGCAGGGGGCTCACCGGGGAGCTGTTTTTT CATTEGRGLTGELFF
TRBD1 many TRBJ1-6 TRBV30 TGTGCCTGGAGCAGGGGACAGGGGGATTCACCCCTCCACTTT CAWSRGQGDSPLHF
. . TRBJ2-3 TRBV6-2/TRBV6-3 TGTGCCAGCAGTTACTCGGGCGGGGCTGGGTCAGATACGCAGTATTTT CASSYSGGAGSDTQYF
. . TRBJ2-7 TRBV5-4 TGTGCCAGCAGCTTGAAGGGCTCCTACGAGCAGTACTTC CASSLKGSYEQYF
TRBD1 . TRBJ2-7 TRBV6-5 TGTGCCAGCAGGCTATACAGGGGGCGGTCCTACGAGCAGTACTTC CASRLYRGRSYEQYF
TRBD2 . TRBJ2-7 TRBV7-3 TGTGCCAGCAGTCATAGCGGGAGGATCTACGAGCAGTACTTC CASSHSGRIYEQYF
. . TRBJ2-1 TRBV5-8 TGTGCCAGCAGCTTGGCAGGCTCTGAGCAGTTCTTC CASSLAGSEQFF
. . TRBJ2-1 TRBV6-2/TRBV6-3 TGTGCCAGCAGTCCGTCCATGGGAAATGAGCAGTTCTTC CASSPSMGNEQFF
TRBD2 . TRBJ2-2 TRBV9 TGTGCCAGCAGCCCACGCCACAATAGCGGGAGGACGAACACCGGGGAGCTGTTTTTT CASSPRHNSGRTNTGELFF
. few TRBJ1-2 TRBV6-2/TRBV6-3 TGTGCCAGCAGTCTCGGGGGGGAAGCCTATGGCTACACCTTC CASSLGGEAYGYTF
. once TRBJ1-3 TRBV4-1 TGCGCCAGCAGCCGGACCTACTCTGGAAACACCATATATTTT CASSRTYSGNTIYF
. . TRBJ2-5 TRBV21-1 TGTGCCTTAGCAGAGGGAGGGACACCTCCGGAAGAGACCCAGTACTTC CALAEGGTPPEETQYF
TRBD2 . TRBJ2-1 TRBV19 TGTGCCAGTAGTATAGCTCTAGCGGGAGGTTATGAGCAGTTCTTC CASSIALAGGYEQFF
TRBD1 . TRBJ1-5 TRBV6-5 TGTGCCAGCAGTTTACGACAGGGCGAACGGCAGCCCCAGCATTTT CASSLRQGERQPQHF
. . TRBJ1-1 TRBV19 TGTGCCAGTAGTACCTTACAGGGTGCCACTGAAGCTTTCTTT CASSTLQGATEAFF
. . TRBJ1-2 TRBV2 TGTGCCAGCAGTGAAGCGGGTTGGGCAGGGATCTATGGCTACACCTTC CASSEAGWAGIYGYTF
. once TRBJ1-2 TRBV7-9 TGTGCCAAGAAGGGTGGTGGCTACACCTTC CAKKGGGYTF
. . TRBJ1-3 TRBV7-2 TGTGCCAGCAGCGCATACCGCGGGTCTGGAAACACCATATATTTT CASSAYRGSGNTIYF